The TCR beta chain under discussion was sequenced for a study of OX40 agonist ivuxolimab in advanced cancers. People who had autoimmune disease history or systemic immunosuppression were excluded. Turning to this clone: Its antigen remains unidentified.

Regarding the study as a whole: Among patients with partial responses at 0.1-3.0 mg/kg, clonal expansion was among the lowest. CD4+ and CD8+ blood T cells expanded clonally by week 6 at 0.1 to 3.0 mg/kg.

The CDR3 contains 14 residues. The V end was cut by 2 bases, the J end by 6 bases, with 12 bases between. Germline V gene lookup returns CDR1 SGHTA and CDR2 FQGNSA. Data came from immunoSEQ multiplex PCR; TCRdb stores just in-frame clones and leaves some out. The sample shows approximately 52,000 clones, about 88% of them seen only once. The chain uses TRBV7-2 and TRBJ2-3, with D unclear. This TCR was recovered from an adult with an advanced solid tumor such as melanoma, head and neck, liver or kidney cancer. Source: CD4+ or CD8+ T cells sorted from blood, taken in a trial of the OX40 agonist ivuxolimab. CDR3 coding DNA: TGTGCCAGCAGCTTAAGATCGTTGACGGATACGCAGTATTTT. It translates to CASSLRSLTDTQYF.